Included here is one TCR beta chain sequence, with context. The CDR3 runs 15 residues. Losses at the gene ends were 5 bases for V and 0 bases for J; bases not matched to a gene: 6. In germline, CDR1 is KGHSH, CDR2 LQKENI. This sample was taken from a study of blood T cell repertoires in COVID-19. Methods used by the authors: Amplification of reference gene primers provided the estimated nucleated cell counts. The method was immunoSEQ multiplex PCR; TCRdb's version includes in-frame clones alone and lacks a portion of them. D and trimming were read from the DNA, whereas the V and J calls and clone size are those reported in that table. The sample lists about 320,000 clones; approximately 91% were seen once. Contact with a PCR-confirmed or clinician-diagnosed COVID-19 case occurred within 2 weeks of entry.

The sequence was collected from a woman in her twenties or thirties who had been exposed to COVID-19. This sequence joins TRBV18 and TRBJ1-2; 7 positions agree with TRBD1. The sample was PBMCs or T cells enriched from blood (not recorded which). Here the CDR3 reads CASSLTGDTNYGYTF. DNA of the CDR3: TGTGCCAGCTCATTAACAGGGGATACTAACTATGGCTACACCTTC.